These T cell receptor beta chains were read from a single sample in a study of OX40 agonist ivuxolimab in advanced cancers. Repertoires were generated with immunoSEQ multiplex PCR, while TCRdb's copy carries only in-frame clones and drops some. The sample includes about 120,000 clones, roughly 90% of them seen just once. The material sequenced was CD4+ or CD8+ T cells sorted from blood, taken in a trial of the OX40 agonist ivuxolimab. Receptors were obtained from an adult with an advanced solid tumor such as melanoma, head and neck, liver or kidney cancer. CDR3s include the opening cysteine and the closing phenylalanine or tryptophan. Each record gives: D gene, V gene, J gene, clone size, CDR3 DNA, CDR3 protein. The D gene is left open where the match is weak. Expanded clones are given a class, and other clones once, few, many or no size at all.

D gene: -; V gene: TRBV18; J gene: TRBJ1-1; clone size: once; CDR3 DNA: TGTGCCAGCTCGTCCGCGGGGGGAGAAGGCACTGAAGCTTTCTTT; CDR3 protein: CASSSAGGEGTEAFF
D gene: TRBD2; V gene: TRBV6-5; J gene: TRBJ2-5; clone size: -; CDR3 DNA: TGTGCCAGCAGTTACAAGCGGGGGGTCCCCCAGTACTTC; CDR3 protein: CASSYKRGVPQYF
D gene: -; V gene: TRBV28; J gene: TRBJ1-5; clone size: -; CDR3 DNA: TGTGCCAGCAGTCCGGGCGGTGATAGCAATCAGCCCCAGCATTTT; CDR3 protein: CASSPGGDSNQPQHF
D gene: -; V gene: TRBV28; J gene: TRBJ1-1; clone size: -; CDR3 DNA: TGTGCCAGCAGCCCCCCGGGTCTCGTCATGAACACTGAAGCTTTCTTT; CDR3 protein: CASSPPGLVMNTEAFF
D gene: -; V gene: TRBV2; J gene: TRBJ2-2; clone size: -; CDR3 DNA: TGTGCCAGCAGGGCGACAGTGATGAACACCGGGGAGCTGTTTTTT; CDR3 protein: CASRATVMNTGELFF
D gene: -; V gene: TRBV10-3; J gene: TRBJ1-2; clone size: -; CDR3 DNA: TGTGCCATCAGTGAGTCGGCAGGCGGCGAATATGGCTACACCTTC; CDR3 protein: CAISESAGGEYGYTF
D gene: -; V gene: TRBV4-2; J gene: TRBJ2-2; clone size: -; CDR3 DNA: TGTGCCAGCAGCCAAGAGGATCGGGACGGCAACACCGGGGAGCTGTTTTTT; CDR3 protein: CASSQEDRDGNTGELFF
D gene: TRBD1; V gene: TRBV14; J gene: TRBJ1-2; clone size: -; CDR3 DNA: TGTGCCAGCAGCCGAGACAGGGACTATGGCTACACCTTC; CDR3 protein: CASSRDRDYGYTF
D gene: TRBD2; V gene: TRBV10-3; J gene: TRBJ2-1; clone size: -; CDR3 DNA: TGTGCCATCAGTGAGTCCCTGACTAGCGATGAGCAGTTCTTC; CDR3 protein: CAISESLTSDEQFF
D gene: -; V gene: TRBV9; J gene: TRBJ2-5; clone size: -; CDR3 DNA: TGTGCCAGCAGCGTTTTTCCGGGGTTCCAAGAGACCCAGTACTTC; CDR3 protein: CASSVFPGFQETQYF
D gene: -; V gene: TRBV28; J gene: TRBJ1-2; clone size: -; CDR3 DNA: TGTGCCAGCAGCATGGACAATGACTATGGCTACACCTTC; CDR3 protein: CASSMDNDYGYTF
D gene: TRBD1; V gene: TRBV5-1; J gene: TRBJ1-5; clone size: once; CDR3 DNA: TGCGCCAGCTCCCGGACAGGAGGCAATCAGCCCCAGCATTTT; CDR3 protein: CASSRTGGNQPQHF
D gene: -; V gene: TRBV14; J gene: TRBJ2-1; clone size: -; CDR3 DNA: TGTGCCAGCAGCCAAGACGTGGGGACCCAAGCATACAATGAGCAGTTCTTC; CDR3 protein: CASSQDVGTQAYNEQFF
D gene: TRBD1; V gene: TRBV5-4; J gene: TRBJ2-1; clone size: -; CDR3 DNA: TGTGCCAGCAGCTATAGTAGGACAGGCTACAATGAGCAGTTCTTC; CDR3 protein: CASSYSRTGYNEQFF
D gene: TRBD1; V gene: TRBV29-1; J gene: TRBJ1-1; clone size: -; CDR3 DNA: TGCAGCGCATCCAGGGGGGGCGCCACTGAAGCTTTCTTT; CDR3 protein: CSASRGGATEAFF
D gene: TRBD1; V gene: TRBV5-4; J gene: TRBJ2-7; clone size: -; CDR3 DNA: TGTGCCAGCAGCTCGGACAGGGGATACGAGCAGTACTTC; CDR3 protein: CASSSDRGYEQYF
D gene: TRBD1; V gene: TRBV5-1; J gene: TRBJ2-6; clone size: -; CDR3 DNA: TGCGCCAGCAGCTTGACAGGGGGCTTGACTGGGGCCAACGTCCTGACTTTC; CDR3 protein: CASSLTGGLTGANVLTF
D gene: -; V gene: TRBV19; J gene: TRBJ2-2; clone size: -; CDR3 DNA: TGTGCCAGTACCCCTCGCTGGGCTTCCGGGGAGCTGTTTTTT; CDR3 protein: CASTPRWASGELFF
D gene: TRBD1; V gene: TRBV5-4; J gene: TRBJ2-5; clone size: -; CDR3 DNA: TGTGCCAGCAGCTCGCCCACAGGGGGCGCAGGGGAGACCCAGTACTTC; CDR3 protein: CASSSPTGGAGETQYF
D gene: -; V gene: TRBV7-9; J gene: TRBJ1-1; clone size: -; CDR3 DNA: TGTGCCAGCAGCTTAGCGGGGGTCATGAACACTGAAGCTTTCTTT; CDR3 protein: CASSLAGVMNTEAFF
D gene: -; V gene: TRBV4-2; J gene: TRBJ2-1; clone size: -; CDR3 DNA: TGTGCCAGCAGCCAAGAGCTCAGGTACAATGAGCAGTTCTTC; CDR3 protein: CASSQELRYNEQFF
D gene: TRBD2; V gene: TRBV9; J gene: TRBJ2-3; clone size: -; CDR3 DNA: TGTGCCAGCAGCGTTAGTCCGACTAGCGGTACAGATACGCAGTATTTT; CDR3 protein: CASSVSPTSGTDTQYF
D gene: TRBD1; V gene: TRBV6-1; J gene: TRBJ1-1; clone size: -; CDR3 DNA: TGTGCCAGCAGATCGGGACAGGGGAACACTGAAGCTTTCTTT; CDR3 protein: CASRSGQGNTEAFF
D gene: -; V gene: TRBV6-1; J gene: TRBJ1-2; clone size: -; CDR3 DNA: TGTGCCAGCAGTGAAGATAGGGAGGGGATCTATGGCTACACCTTC; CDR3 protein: CASSEDREGIYGYTF
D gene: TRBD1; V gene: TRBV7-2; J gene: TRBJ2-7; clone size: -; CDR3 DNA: TGTGCCAGCAGCTTACACACAGGGGGGTACGAGCAGTACTTC; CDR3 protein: CASSLHTGGYEQYF
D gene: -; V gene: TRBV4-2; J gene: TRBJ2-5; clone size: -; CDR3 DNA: TGTGCCAGCAGCCTCCGGGAAGTACTCCAAGAGACCCAGTACTTC; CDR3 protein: CASSLREVLQETQYF
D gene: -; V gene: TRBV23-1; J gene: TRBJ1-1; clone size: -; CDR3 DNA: TGCGCCAGCAGTTACCGACAGTCCCTGGCTGAAGCTTTCTTT; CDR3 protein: CASSYRQSLAEAFF
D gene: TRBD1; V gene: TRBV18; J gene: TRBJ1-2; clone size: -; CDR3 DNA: TGTGCCAGCTCACAAATAACGGGACAGGGGTTCTATGGCTACACCTTC; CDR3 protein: CASSQITGQGFYGYTF
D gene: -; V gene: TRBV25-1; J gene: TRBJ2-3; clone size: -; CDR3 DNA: TGTGCCAGCAGTGGCTGGGGGGCCGATACGCAGTATTTT; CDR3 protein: CASSGWGADTQYF
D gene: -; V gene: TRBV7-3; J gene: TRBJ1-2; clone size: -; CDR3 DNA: TGTGCCAGCAGCCCGGGACAACCCTATGGCTACACCTTC; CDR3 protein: CASSPGQPYGYTF
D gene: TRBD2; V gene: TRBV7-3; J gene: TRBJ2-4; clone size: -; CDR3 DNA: TGTGCCAGCAGCTTAAAGCAGGGAGGGTCGAGCATTCAGTACTTC; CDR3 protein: CASSLKQGGSSIQYF
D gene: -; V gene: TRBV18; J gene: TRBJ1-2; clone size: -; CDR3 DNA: TGTGCCAGCTCACCCGTAACAGGGACATCGGGATGGTTCAACTATGGCTACACCTTC; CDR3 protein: CASSPVTGTSGWFNYGYTF
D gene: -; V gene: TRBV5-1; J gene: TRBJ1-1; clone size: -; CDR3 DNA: TGCGCCAGCAGCTTGGATGGCGGGGGAGGTGGCACTGAAGCTTTCTTT; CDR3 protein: CASSLDGGGGGTEAFF
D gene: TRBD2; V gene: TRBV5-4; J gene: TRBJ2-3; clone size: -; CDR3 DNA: TGTGCCAGCAGCTCGGGACGGGGGTTGCGGGAGGACGCAGATACGCAGTATTTT; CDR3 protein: CASSSGRGLREDADTQYF
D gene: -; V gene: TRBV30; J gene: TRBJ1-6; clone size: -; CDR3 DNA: TGTGCCTGGAGTTTCGGGCGGACAGTGATTAATTCACCCCTCCACTTT; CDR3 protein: CAWSFGRTVINSPLHF
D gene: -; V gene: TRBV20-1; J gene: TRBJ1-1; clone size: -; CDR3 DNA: TGCAGTGCTGAGGGACCCCCGGGAACTTTCTTT; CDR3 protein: CSAEGPPGTFF
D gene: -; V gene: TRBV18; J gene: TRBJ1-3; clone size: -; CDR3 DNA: TGTGCCAGCTCACCGGGCCAGGGGATTTCCAACACCATATATTTT; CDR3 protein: CASSPGQGISNTIYF
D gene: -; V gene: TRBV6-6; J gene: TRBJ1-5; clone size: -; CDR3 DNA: TGTGCCAGCAACCGCGTCCAGGGGTCTAGCAATCAGCCCCAGCATTTT; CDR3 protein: CASNRVQGSSNQPQHF
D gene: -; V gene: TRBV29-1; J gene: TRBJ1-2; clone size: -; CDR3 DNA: TGCAGTCACCGCGGACCCCATGGCTACACCTTC; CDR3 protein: CSHRGPHGYTF
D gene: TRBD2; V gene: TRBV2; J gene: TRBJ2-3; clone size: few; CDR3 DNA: TGTGCCAGCAGCGCCGGGACTAGCGGGAGCACAGATACGCAGTATTTT; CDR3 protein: CASSAGTSGSTDTQYF
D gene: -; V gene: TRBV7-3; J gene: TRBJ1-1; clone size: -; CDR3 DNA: TGTGCCAGCAGCTTAACTAGGAAAGCCCTTACGTTCACTGAAGCTTTCTTT; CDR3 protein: CASSLTRKALTFTEAFF
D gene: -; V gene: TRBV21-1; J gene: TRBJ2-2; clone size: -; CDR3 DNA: TGTGCCAGCACCTGGACAGGCGCGAACACCGGGGAGCTGTTTTTT; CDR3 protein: CASTWTGANTGELFF
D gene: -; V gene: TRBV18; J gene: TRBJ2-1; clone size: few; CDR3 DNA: TGTGCCAGCTCACCACAAAACTCCGAGGATGAGCAGTTCTTC; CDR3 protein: CASSPQNSEDEQFF
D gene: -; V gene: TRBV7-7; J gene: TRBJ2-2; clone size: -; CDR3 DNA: TGTGCTAGCAGCTTAACTCAGGGTGGCACCGGGGAGCTGTTTTTT; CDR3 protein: CASSLTQGGTGELFF
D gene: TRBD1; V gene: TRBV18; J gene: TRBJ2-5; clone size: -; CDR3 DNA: TGTGCCAGCTCACCAATGACAGGGGGCTTTGAGACCCAGTACTTC; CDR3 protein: CASSPMTGGFETQYF
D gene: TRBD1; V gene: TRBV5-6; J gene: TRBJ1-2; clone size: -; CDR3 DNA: TGTGCCAGCAGCTACTATTGGACAGGGACGGATGGCTACACCTTC; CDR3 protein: CASSYYWTGTDGYTF